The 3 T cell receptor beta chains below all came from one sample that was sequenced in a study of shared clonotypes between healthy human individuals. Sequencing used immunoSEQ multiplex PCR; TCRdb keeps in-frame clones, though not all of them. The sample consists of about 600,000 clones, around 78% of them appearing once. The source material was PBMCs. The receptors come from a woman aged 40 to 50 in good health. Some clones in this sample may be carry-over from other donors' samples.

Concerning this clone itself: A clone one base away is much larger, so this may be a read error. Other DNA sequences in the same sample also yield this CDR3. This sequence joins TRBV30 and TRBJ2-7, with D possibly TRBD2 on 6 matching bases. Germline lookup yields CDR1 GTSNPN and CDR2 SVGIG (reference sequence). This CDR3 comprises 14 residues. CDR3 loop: CAWRGPPGGREQYF. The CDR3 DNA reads TGCGCCTGGAGGGGTCCTCCAGGAGGCCGCGAGCAGTACTTC.

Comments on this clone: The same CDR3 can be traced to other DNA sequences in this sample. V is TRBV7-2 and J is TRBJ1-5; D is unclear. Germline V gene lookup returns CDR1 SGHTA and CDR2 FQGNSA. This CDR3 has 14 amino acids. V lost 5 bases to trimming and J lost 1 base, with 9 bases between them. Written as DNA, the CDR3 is TGTGCCAGCAGCCTCGGACCCAGCAATCAGCCCCAGCATTTT. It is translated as CASSLGPSNQPQHF.

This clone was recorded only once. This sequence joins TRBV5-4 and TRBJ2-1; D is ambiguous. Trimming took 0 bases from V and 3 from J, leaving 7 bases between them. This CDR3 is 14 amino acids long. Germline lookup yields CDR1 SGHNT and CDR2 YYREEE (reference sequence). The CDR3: CASSLGRSYNEQFF. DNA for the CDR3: TGTGCCAGCAGCTTGGGTAGGAGCTACAATGAGCAGTTCTTC.